This T cell receptor (beta chain) was identified during a study of blood T cell repertoires in COVID-19. About the research overall: Some COVID-19 samples were acute and others convalescent; all came from the United States, Italy and Spain.

Per the authors' pipeline: From reference gene primer amplification, estimates of nucleated cell counts were derived. The repertoire was sequenced with immunoSEQ multiplex PCR; TCRdb's copy has only in-frame clones and lacks some. V, J and clone size are taken as reported in that table, and D and trimming were inferred from the DNA itself. The data show 350,000 to 400,000 clones, around 90% seen once. Per the germline V gene, CDR1 is SGHKS and CDR2 is YYEKEE (reference sequence). The CDR3 has 14 amino acids. V was clipped by 4 bases and J by 5 bases; unmatched bases: 6. The origin of this receptor is a woman between 25 and 40 years old with COVID-19, enrolled during active disease. The V gene is TRBV5-5, the J gene TRBJ2-5, with 9 bases fitting TRBD1. The sequenced sample was peripheral blood. The CDR3 DNA reads TGTGCCAGCAGCCGGGGACAGGGTCGGGAGACCCAGTACTTC. The encoded protein is CASSRGQGRETQYF.